This T cell receptor (beta chain) was found in a study of cytomegalovirus exposure and HLA in healthy donors. On the study more broadly: Some 85 million unique TCRs, all from HLA-typed donors, were included in an early release of the data. Study-level results: A missense DCLRE1C variant was associated with V- and J-gene trimming of TCR beta chains in a later analysis, and an independent cohort replicated the association. Cytomegalovirus association was assigned to approximately 180 TCR beta chains. In a later analysis, donors in an Asian-associated ancestry cluster reportedly had fewer N-insertions in productive TCRs than the cohort mean.

Per germline, CDR1 SEHNR and CDR2 FQNEAQ (reference sequence). The CDR3 spans 14 residues. J lost 11 bases, V lost 5 bases, and 10 bases had no gene match. Primers: 60 Vbeta forward and 13 Jbeta reverse. The protocol was immunoSEQ multiplex PCR, while the TCRdb copy is restricted to in-frame clones and leaves out a portion. The table shows about 38,000 clones, with just over 85% occurring only once. On this clone: Its target is unknown.

The chain combines TRBV7-9 with TRBJ1-2, with 11 bases fitting TRBD1. The material sequenced was PBMCs. The TCR sequence derives from a woman aged 40 to 50 in good health and CMV-seropositive. The CDR3 region has the DNA TGTGCCAGCAGCACCGGACAGGGGGCCTCTGGTTACACCTTC. This sequence encodes CASSTGQGASGYTF.